The 15 T cell receptor beta chains listed next were all sequenced from one sample in a study of a mutant IDH1 vaccine in newly diagnosed glioma. Libraries were prepared by immunoSEQ multiplex PCR; TCRdb keeps only in-frame clonotypes and omits some of them. The data contain under 40,000 clones, roughly 80% of them singletons. Time point noted: week 35, safety follow-up. The content of each vaccine dose was 300 ug of mutant IDH1 20-mer peptide, and topical imiquimod accompanied it. The antigens these receptors bind are not known. Sequenced material: PBMCs, taken from a glioma patient whose treatment included an IDH1 peptide vaccine. The receptor set was obtained from a young woman with glioma.

The rearrangement uses TRBV11-3 and TRBJ1-1; no clear D. This CDR3 region has 14 residues. Trimming left V 5 bases short and J 0 bases short, with 10 bases between. Per the germline V gene, CDR1 is SGHNT and CDR2 is YENEEA. CDR3 in amino acids: CASSPDRVNTEAFF. The CDR3 region has the DNA TGTGCCAGCAGCCCCGATCGGGTGAACACTGAAGCTTTCTTT. The whole variable domain, remainder taken from reference TRBV11-3 and TRBJ1-1, is EAGVVQSPRYKIIEKKQPVAFWCNPISGHNTLYWYLQNLGQGPELLIRYENEEAVDDSQLPKDRFSAERLKGVDSTLKIQPAELGDSAVYLCASSPDRVNTEAFFGQGTRLTVV.

Only a few counts were recorded for this clone. The genes are TRBV10-3 and TRBJ1-5; D perhaps matches TRBD1 (6 bases). The CDR3 spans 14 residues. Germline-derived CDR1 and CDR2 are ENHRY and SYGVKD. The ends were cut back, 2 bases at V and 9 bases at J, with 14 bases in the middle. The CDR3 sequence: CAISEEGVRLPQHF. The DNA for the CDR3 is TGTGCCATCAGTGAGGAGGGGGTACGTCTGCCCCAGCATTTT.

This chain connects TRBV5-1 to TRBJ2-1, with D maybe TRBD2 (5 bases). Trimming removed 4 bases at V and 7 bases at J, with 21 bases between. There are 16 residues in the CDR3. The germline gives CDR1 SGHRS, CDR2 YFSETQ. The CDR3 loop reads CASSTIPVDPGNEQFF. CDR3 bases: TGCGCCAGCAGCACTATACCAGTTGACCCGGGGAATGAGCAGTTCTTC. Full variable domain (missing parts from reference TRBV5-1 and TRBJ2-1): KAGVTQTPRYLIKTRGQQVTLSCSPISGHRSVSWYQQTPGQGLQFLFEYFSETQRNKGNFPGRFSGRQFSNSRSEMNVSTLELGDSALYLCASSTIPVDPGNEQFFGPGTRLTVL.

The chain links TRBV30 to TRBJ2-5, with no clear D. The germline gives CDR1 GTSNPN, CDR2 SVGIG (reference sequence). V dropped 0 bases and J dropped 5 bases, with 4 bases sitting between them. This CDR3 has 11 amino acids. The CDR3 bases are TGTGCCTGGAGTGTCGTCGAGACCCAGTACTTC. Amino acids: CAWSVVETQYF.

This sequence joins TRBV28 and TRBJ2-5; D gene unclear. Germline V CDR1 and CDR2: MDHEN, SYDVKM. With 8 bases removed from V and 5 bases from J, the gap between germline ends came to 24 bases. This CDR3 spans 16 amino acids. Here the CDR3 DNA reads TGTGCCAGCGACTTAAAATCTAGTCCATTCGGGGAGACCCAGTACTTC. Translation: CASDLKSSPFGETQYF.

V gene TRBV15 combines with J gene TRBJ1-6; D may be TRBD1 (5 bases). The germline CDR1 and CDR2 sequences are LNHNV and YYDKDF (reference sequence). Deletions cut 6 bases from V and 8 bases from J, with 17 bases between. This CDR3 is built from 15 residues. The DNA for the CDR3 is TGTGCCACCAGAAAGGAACAGGACCCTTATTCACCCCTCCACTTT. This encodes CATRKEQDPYSPLHF.

The chain uses TRBV7-6 and TRBJ1-5; the D gene is possibly TRBD1 (5 bases). Per the germline V gene, CDR1 is SGHVS and CDR2 is FNYEAQ. V shed 3 bases and J shed 8 bases, with 11 bases lying between them. There are 13 residues in the CDR3. This CDR3 reads CASSLAWTKPQHF. DNA for the CDR3: TGTGCCAGCAGCTTGGCCTGGACAAAGCCCCAGCATTTT.

This clone was detected only once. The chain has TRBV19 and TRBJ2-1; TRBD1 is a possible D gene (5 bases). Germline loops: CDR1 LNHDA, CDR2 SQIVND (reference sequence). The CDR3 has 14 residues. The germline V and J ends were trimmed by 2 bases and 9 bases, with 14 bases remaining between them. CDR3 amino acids: CASSIWAGSGEQFF. The CDR3 region has the DNA TGTGCCAGTAGTATATGGGCAGGGTCGGGTGAGCAGTTCTTC.

The rearrangement links TRBV19 to TRBJ1-2; TRBD1 aligns across 7 bases. Germline V gene sequence: CDR1 LNHDA, CDR2 SQIVND (reference sequence). The length of the CDR3 is 15 residues. V lost 3 bases, J lost 4 bases, and 8 bases stayed unmatched. The CDR3 nucleotides read TGTGCCAGTAGTATCTCAGGGGGTTCGAGCTATGGCTACACCTTC. It translates to CASSISGGSSYGYTF.

The chain recombines TRBV7-9 with TRBJ2-1, with D maybe TRBD1 (5 bases). Germline CDR1 and CDR2: SEHNR and FQNEAQ (reference sequence). Trimming stripped 5 bases from V and 6 bases from J, with 14 bases between. This CDR3 contains 14 residues. The chain's CDR3 is CASSTWTRPNEQFF. The CDR3 coding sequence is TGTGCCAGCAGCACCTGGACAAGACCCAATGAGCAGTTCTTC.

This rearrangement joins TRBV5-5 to TRBJ1-1; maybe TRBD1 (5 bases). This CDR3 is built from 14 residues. CDR1 is SGHKS and CDR2 is YYEKEE in the germline V gene (reference sequence). Trimming removed 5 bases from V and 4 bases from J, with 15 bases in between. DNA for the CDR3: TGTGCCAGCAGTGACCCTTTTAGGGGCACTGAAGCTTTCTTT. Its protein product is CASSDPFRGTEAFF.

The rearrangement uses TRBV15 and TRBJ1-1, with D uncertain. Trimming shortened V by 1 base and J by 2 bases, and 5 bases separated the two germline ends. Germline CDR1 reads LNHNV; CDR2 reads YYDKDF (reference sequence). The CDR3 totals 13 residues. CDR3 loop: CATSRASNTEAFF. The DNA of the CDR3 is TGTGCCACCAGCAGAGCTTCCAACACTGAAGCTTTCTTT.

J is TRBJ2-1 and V is TRBV19; D unclear. Germline V gene data show CDR1 as LNHDA and CDR2 as SQIVND (reference sequence). Deletions cut 3 bases from V and 6 bases from J, with 3 bases between. The CDR3 extends over 11 amino acids. The CDR3 sequence: CASSIVNEQFF. CDR3 DNA sequence: TGTGCCAGTAGTATTGTCAATGAGCAGTTCTTC.

The V and J genes are TRBV29-1 and TRBJ2-7; the D gene is possibly TRBD2 (6 bases). In germline, CDR1 is SQVTM, CDR2 ANQGSEA. Trimming cost V 6 bases and J 0 bases, with 12 bases left between them. The CDR3 contains 13 residues. In DNA form, the CDR3 reads TGCAGCGTCCTAGGGGACTCCTCCTACGAGCAGTACTTC. It specifies CSVLGDSSYEQYF.

The chain employs TRBV11-3 and TRBJ1-1; D ambiguous. The V and J ends lost 4 bases and 1 base respectively, with 10 bases between them. This CDR3 contains 14 residues. Germline CDR1 reads SGHNT; CDR2 reads YENEEA. CDR3 region: CASSSTGSNTEAFF. CDR3 in DNA: TGTGCCAGCAGCTCAACGGGTTCGAACACTGAAGCTTTCTTT.